The 3 T cell receptor beta chains listed next were all sequenced from one sample in a study of blood T cell repertoires in COVID-19. Profiling relied on immunoSEQ multiplex PCR, and the TCRdb table lists in-frame clones only, not all of them. The profile shows some 250,000 clones, about four fifths of them singletons. Source material: peripheral blood. Every receptor here comes from a woman aged 18 to 35 with acute or convalescent COVID-19.

This chain uses TRBV28 with TRBJ2-7, with a tentative D call TRBD1 (6 bases). Germline CDR1 MDHEN, CDR2 SYDVKM. Trimming left V 5 bases short and J 0 bases short, with 17 bases between. The length of the CDR3 is 16 residues. The CDR3 loop reads CASSRTGLGSSYEQYF. CDR3 sequence (DNA): TGTGCCAGCAGTAGAACAGGGTTGGGGAGCTCCTACGAGCAGTACTTC.

The rearrangement joins TRBV27 to TRBJ1-2; weak D call: TRBD1 (5 bases). V was trimmed by 4 bases and J by 4 bases, leaving 10 bases between them. The CDR3 extends over 13 amino acids. Germline V gene data show CDR1 as MNHEY and CDR2 as SMNVEV (reference sequence). CDR3 in amino acids: CASSSQGPYGYTF. CDR3 coding DNA: TGTGCCAGCAGTTCTCAGGGTCCCTATGGCTACACCTTC.

V usage is TRBV5-6 and J usage is TRBJ2-1; 11 bases align to TRBD2. The V gene end was trimmed by 1 base and the J gene end by 9 bases; junction bases not matched to a gene: 6. Germline-derived CDR1 and CDR2 are SGHDT and YYEEEE. This CDR3 is 15 amino acids long. CDR3 coding DNA: TGTGCCAGCAGCTTGTCCCTAGCGGGAGGATCTGAGCAGTTCTTC. The encoded protein is CASSLSLAGGSEQFF.